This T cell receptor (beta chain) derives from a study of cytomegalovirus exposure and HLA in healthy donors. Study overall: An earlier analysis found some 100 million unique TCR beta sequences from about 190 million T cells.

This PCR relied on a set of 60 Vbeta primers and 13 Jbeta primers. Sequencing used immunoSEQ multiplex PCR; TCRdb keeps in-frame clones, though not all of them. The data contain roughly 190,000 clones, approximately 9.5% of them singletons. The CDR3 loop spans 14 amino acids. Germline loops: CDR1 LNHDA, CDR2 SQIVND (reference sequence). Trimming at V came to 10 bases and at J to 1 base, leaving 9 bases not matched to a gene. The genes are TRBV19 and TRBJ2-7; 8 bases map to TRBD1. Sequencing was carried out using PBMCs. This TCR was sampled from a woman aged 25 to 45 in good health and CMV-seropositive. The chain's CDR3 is CATTGTGISYEQYF. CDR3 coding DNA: TGTGCCACAACCGGGACAGGAATTTCCTACGAGCAGTACTTC. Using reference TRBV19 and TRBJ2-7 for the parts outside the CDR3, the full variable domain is DGGITQSPKYLFRKEGQNVTLSCEQNLNHDAMYWYRQDPGQGLRLIYYSQIVNDFQKGDIAEGYSVSREKKESFPLTVTSAQKNPTAFYLCATTGTGISYEQYFGPGTRLTVT.